Here is one T cell receptor (beta chain) with its context. The antigen is unknown. The run of the v3.0 immunoSEQ assay was at survey level. The method was immunoSEQ multiplex PCR; TCRdb's version includes in-frame clones alone and lacks a portion of them. The sample consists of 42,000 or so clones, roughly 86% of them appearing once. Germline CDR1 is SGDLS and CDR2 is YYNGEE. Trimming stripped 0 bases from V and 4 bases from J, with 14 bases between. The CDR3 spans 16 residues. The data stem from a study of long-term antiretroviral therapy in people with HIV. Whole-study findings and limits: Participants lacked recorded data on ART adherence, viral resistance or therapy changes. Collection spanned 2004 to 2017; ART regimens may be less effective than current ones. Versus controls, repertoires in people with HIV had narrower CDR3 length ranges.

The chain combines TRBV9 with TRBJ1-3; D is unresolved. The receptor comes from a woman between 50 and 59 years old with HIV. The source material was unsorted PBMCs, sampled 0.1 years before starting antiretroviral therapy. CDR3 in amino acids: CASSVATQKSGNTIYF. In DNA, the CDR3 is TGTGCCAGCAGCGTAGCTACACAGAAATCAGGAAACACCATATATTTT.